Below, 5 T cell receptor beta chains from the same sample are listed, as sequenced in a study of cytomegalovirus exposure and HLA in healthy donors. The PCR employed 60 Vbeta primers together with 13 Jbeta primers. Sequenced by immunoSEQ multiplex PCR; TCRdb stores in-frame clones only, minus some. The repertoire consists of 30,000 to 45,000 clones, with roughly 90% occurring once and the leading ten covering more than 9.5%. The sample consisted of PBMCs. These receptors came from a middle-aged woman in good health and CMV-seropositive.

CDR3 bases: TGTGCCAGTAGTTCCCGGACTAGCGGGAACAATGAGCAGTTCTTC. Translated, it gives CASSSRTSGNNEQFF. The J gene is TRBJ2-1, the V gene TRBV19; 12 nucleotides agree with TRBD2. The V segment lost 5 bases and the J segment 5 bases; nucleotides outside the gene matches: 4. CDR3 length equals 15 residues. Germline V gene lookup returns CDR1 LNHDA and CDR2 SQIVND (reference sequence).

The DNA of the CDR3 is TGTGCCAGCAGACGCGCCGGGACTGAGACCTACGAGCAGTACTTC. Protein sequence: CASRRAGTETYEQYF. The chain couples TRBV7-2 to TRBJ2-7; tentatively, D is TRBD2 (6 bases). Per germline, CDR1 SGHTA and CDR2 FQGNSA. The V gene lost 6 bases and the J gene lost 2 bases, with 17 bases spanning the gap. CDR3 size: 15 residues.

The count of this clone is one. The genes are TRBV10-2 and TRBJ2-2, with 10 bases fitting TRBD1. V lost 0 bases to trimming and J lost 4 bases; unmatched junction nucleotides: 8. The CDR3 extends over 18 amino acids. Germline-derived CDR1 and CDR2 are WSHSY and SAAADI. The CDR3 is CASSESTGGASVTGELFF. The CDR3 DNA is TGCGCCAGCAGTGAGTCGACAGGGGGCGCGTCCGTCACCGGGGAGCTGTTTTTT.

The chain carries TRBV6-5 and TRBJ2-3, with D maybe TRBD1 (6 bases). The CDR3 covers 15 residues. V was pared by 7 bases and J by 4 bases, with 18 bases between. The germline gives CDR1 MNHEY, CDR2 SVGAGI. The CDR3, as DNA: TGTGCCAGCAATTCTCAGGGGTCTGTTGCAGATACGCAGTATTTT. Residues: CASNSQGSVADTQYF.

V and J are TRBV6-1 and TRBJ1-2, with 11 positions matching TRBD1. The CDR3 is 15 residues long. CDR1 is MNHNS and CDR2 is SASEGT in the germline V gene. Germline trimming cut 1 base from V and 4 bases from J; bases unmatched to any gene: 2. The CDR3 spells CASSEGTGGGYGYTF. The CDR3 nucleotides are TGTGCCAGCAGTGAAGGGACAGGGGGCGGCTATGGCTACACCTTC.